This T cell receptor beta chain comes out of a study of cytomegalovirus exposure and HLA in healthy donors. Study observations and caveats: Excluded: some indistinguishable V segments such as TRBV6-2 and TRBV6-3. The study carried out a later analysis of TCR beta sequences. It associated some 15,000 of them with specific HLA alleles at a false discovery rate of 0.05.

The primer mix had 60 Vbeta and 13 Jbeta primers. Assay: immunoSEQ multiplex PCR; the TCRdb copy retains only in-frame clones and omits some. The repertoire includes about 200,000 clones, around 79% of them detected once, and approximately 0.39% sits in the top ten. A word on this clone: Its antigen is not known.

CDR3 size: 16 residues. Germline CDR1 and CDR2: SGHTA and FQGNSA. With 5 bases clipped from V and 3 bases from J, the junction kept 11 bases outside the gene matches. The gene calls are TRBV7-2 and TRBJ2-7, with 9 bases fitting TRBD2. Material for sequencing was PBMCs. This receptor was identified in a male donor in good health and CMV-seropositive. The DNA of the CDR3 is TGTGCCAGCAGCACTCTGGGGACTAGCTTGGTCTACGAGCAGTACTTC. Amino acids: CASSTLGTSLVYEQYF.